These 22 T cell receptor beta chains share one sample of origin, sequenced in a study of T cell responses to AZD1222 COVID-19 vaccine. The table came from immunoSEQ multiplex PCR; TCRdb's copy has only in-frame clones and leaves some out. The sample holds 150,000 to 200,000 clones, approximately 90% seen once. The source was peripheral blood, collected on day 0 of AZD1222 vaccination. The source of these receptors is an adult in good health.

Note on this clone: Because the CDR3 is missing its conserved closing phenylalanine or tryptophan, this is likely a read error. The DNA is omitted, as the CDR3 cannot be located on it reliably, and the CDR3 follows TCRdb's listing. The J gene is TRBJ1-4, the V gene TRBV19. Including both end residues, the CDR3 is 11 amino acids long. The germline CDR1 and CDR2 sequences are LNHDA and SQIVND (reference sequence). The CDR3 here is CASSDWEGRGR.

This sequence joins TRBV5-6 and TRBJ2-1, with 9 positions matching TRBD2. The CDR3 has 15 amino acids. V lost 3 bases to trimming and J lost 5 bases; unmatched junction nucleotides: 6. In germline, CDR1 is SGHDT, CDR2 YYEEEE. In DNA form, the CDR3 reads TGTGCCAGCAGCTCCGGGACTAGCTACCACAATGAGCAGTTCTTC. Protein: CASSSGTSYHNEQFF.

The chain combines TRBV20-1 with TRBJ1-1, with D uncertain. This CDR3 is 11 amino acids long. V was shortened by 5 bases and J by 5 bases, with 9 bases between the two germline ends. Germline V gene sequence: CDR1 DFQATT, CDR2 SNEGSKA (reference sequence). The CDR3 here is CSAEAQTEAFF. CDR3 nucleotides: TGCAGTGCTGAAGCTCAGACTGAAGCTTTCTTT.

The chain has TRBV5-1 and TRBJ1-1; TRBD1 agrees at 7 bases. This CDR3 is built from 13 residues. In germline, CDR1 is SGHRS, CDR2 YFSETQ. J gave up 5 bases and V 3 bases, and 4 bases lay outside the gene matches. DNA for the CDR3: TGCGCCAGCAGCTCCGCAGGGGGGACTGAAGCTTTCTTT. It encodes CASSSAGGTEAFF.

The chain employs TRBV5-1 and TRBJ1-2; D is undetermined. Per the germline V gene, CDR1 is SGHRS and CDR2 is YFSETQ. Deletions cut 0 bases from V and 6 bases from J, with 12 bases between. There are 14 residues in the CDR3. Here the CDR3 reads CASSLDTATNGYTF. In DNA form, the CDR3 reads TGCGCCAGCAGCTTGGATACAGCTACGAATGGCTACACCTTC.

The V call is TRBV7-2, the J call TRBJ2-1; D uncertain. Germline V lookup: CDR1 SGHTA, CDR2 FQGNSA. Trimming removed 4 bases at V and 13 bases at J, with 14 bases between. The CDR3 covers 12 residues. CDR3 loop: CASSSGWAYQFF. For the CDR3, the DNA is TGTGCCAGCAGCTCCGGGTGGGCTTACCAGTTCTTC. Full variable domain (remainder filled in from reference TRBV7-2 and TRBJ2-1): GAGVSQSPSNKVTEKGKDVELRCDPISGHTALYWYRQSLGQGLEFLIYFQGNSAPDKSGLPSDRFSAERTGGSVSTLTIQRTQQEDSAVYLCASSSGWAYQFFGPGTRLTVL.

CDR3 DNA sequence: TGTGCCAGCAGCATGGGACCTAAAGGTCTACTAGCGGGAGGGCCTTACGAGCAGTACTTC. It translates to CASSMGPKGLLAGGPYEQYF. The rearrangement uses TRBV7-9 and TRBJ2-7; 13 nucleotides agree with TRBD2. CDR3 length equals 20 residues. CDR1 SEHNR and CDR2 FQNEAQ come from the germline V gene (reference sequence). The ends lost 5 bases at V and 4 bases at J; junction bases unmatched: 20.

The rearrangement joins TRBV7-2 to TRBJ2-7; TRBD1 is a possible D gene (5 bases). The CDR3 consists of 16 residues. The V and J ends lost 5 bases and 4 bases respectively, with 21 bases between them. Germline V gives CDR1 SGHTA, CDR2 FQGNSA. This CDR3 reads CASSGRGRSTSYEQYF. The DNA of the CDR3 is TGTGCCAGCAGCGGAAGGGGTCGAAGCACTTCGTACGAGCAGTACTTC.

This clone was found once. V and J are TRBV3-1 (or the pseudogene TRBV3-2) and TRBJ1-2, with 10 bases matching TRBD1. The CDR3 contains 14 residues. The ends lost 5 bases at V and 6 bases at J; junction bases unmatched: 6. Germline CDR1 is LGHDT and CDR2 is YNNKEL (reference sequence). CDR3 bases: TGTGCCAGCAGCATAGCCGGGACAGGGGATGGCTACACCTTC. Translation: CASSIAGTGDGYTF.

This chain joins TRBV10-2 and TRBJ2-3; the D gene is possibly TRBD1 (6 bases). Trimming left V 6 bases short and J 2 bases short, with 15 bases between. This CDR3 spans 15 amino acids. Per the germline V gene, CDR1 is WSHSY and CDR2 is SAAADI. CDR3 DNA: TGCGCCAGCAGCTTTGGGGGCTTATTCACAGATACGCAGTATTTT. As protein: CASSFGGLFTDTQYF.

The chain uses TRBV7-8 and TRBJ1-2; D remains unclear. The V end lost 4 bases, the J end lost 4 bases, and 13 bases lay between the germline ends. Germline CDR1 is SGHVS and CDR2 is FQNEAQ. This CDR3 is built from 14 residues. For the CDR3, the DNA is TGTGCCAGCAGCTCCCCGCCGGATCTCTATGGCTACACCTTC. Its translation: CASSSPPDLYGYTF.

The gene calls are TRBV5-5 and TRBJ1-1; 7 nucleotides line up with TRBD1. There are 15 residues in the CDR3. Per germline, CDR1 SGHKS and CDR2 YYEKEE (reference sequence). Trimming removed 3 bases from V and 1 base from J; junction bases left unmatched: 6. Here the CDR3 DNA reads TGTGCCAGCAGCTCGCAGGGGGAGGCGAACACTGAAGCTTTCTTT. This sequence encodes CASSSQGEANTEAFF.

The chain couples TRBV19 to TRBJ1-2; D gene ambiguous. Looked up from germline, CDR1 is LNHDA and CDR2 is SQIVND (reference sequence). The CDR3 loop spans 13 amino acids. V lost 5 bases and J lost 6, with 13 bases in between. The CDR3 DNA is TGTGCCAGTAGTGGGCAGCTGCTGGATGGCTACACCTTC. It is translated as CASSGQLLDGYTF.

V is TRBV15 and J is TRBJ1-5; D might be TRBD1 (6 bases). V was cut by 5 bases and J by 5 bases, with 10 bases left in between. Looked up from germline, CDR1 is LNHNV and CDR2 is YYDKDF (reference sequence). CDR3 length: 13 residues. The CDR3 coding sequence is TGTGCCACCAGCGAAGGGGGGTATCAGCCCCAGCATTTT. It encodes CATSEGGYQPQHF.

J is TRBJ2-7 and V is TRBV29-1; maybe TRBD2 (5 bases). V shed 0 bases and J shed 5 bases, with 14 bases lying between them. There are 14 residues in the CDR3. Germline V lookup: CDR1 SQVTM, CDR2 ANQGSEA. The CDR3 DNA is TGCAGCGTTGAAGATGGGTCGGGAAGGGACGAGCAGTACTTC. It yields the protein CSVEDGSGRDEQYF.

The rearrangement joins TRBV7-9 to TRBJ2-6; no firm D call. Germline V gene lookup returns CDR1 SEHNR and CDR2 FQNEAQ (reference sequence). This CDR3 comprises 14 residues. V lost 6 bases, J lost 4 bases, and 10 bases lay in between. CDR3 nucleotide sequence: TGTGCCAGCAGATATACGCGGGGGGCCAACGTCCTGACTTTC. Translated: CASRYTRGANVLTF. The whole variable domain, remainder taken from reference TRBV7-9 and TRBJ2-6, is DTGVSQNPRHKITKRGQNVTFRCDPISEHNRLYWYRQTLGQGPEFLTYFQNEAQLEKSRLLSDRFSAERPKGSFSTLEIQRTEQGDSAMYLCASRYTRGANVLTFGAGSRLTVL.

The V call is TRBV5-6, the J call TRBJ1-1; D call uncertain. Germline lookup yields CDR1 SGHDT and CDR2 YYEEEE. Trimming shortened V by 3 bases and J by 0 bases, and 6 bases separated the two germline ends. CDR3 size: 13 residues. The CDR3 DNA reads TGTGCCAGCAGCTCAAACATGAACACTGAAGCTTTCTTT. Protein: CASSSNMNTEAFF.

This chain links TRBV6-1 with TRBJ1-1; possible D gene TRBD1, 5 bases. Germline CDR1 is MNHNS and CDR2 is SASEGT. Trimming pared 3 bases from V and 3 bases from J, leaving 14 bases between. The CDR3 contains 15 residues. The CDR3 DNA sequence: TGTGCCAGCAGTGAGTTCAGGGTGGGAGACACTGAAGCTTTCTTT. This sequence encodes CASSEFRVGDTEAFF.

The chain couples TRBV25-1 to TRBJ2-3; TRBD1 matches 7 bases. This CDR3 region has 16 residues. Trimming took 4 bases from V and 2 from J; bases not matched to a gene: 9. Germline V gene sequence: CDR1 MGHDK, CDR2 SYGVNS. DNA for the CDR3: TGTGCCAGCAGTGCTAAGACAGGGTTCGTCACAGATACGCAGTATTTT. Translated: CASSAKTGFVTDTQYF.

The chain joins TRBV12-5 to TRBJ1-5; TRBD1 might be the D (5 bases). Trimming cost V 9 bases and J 9 bases, with 18 bases left between them. Germline V lookup: CDR1 LGHNT, CDR2 FRNRAP. CDR3 size: 13 residues. The CDR3 nucleotides are TGTGCTAGCTCCGAGGGACTGCGGAGGCCCCAGCATTTT. This translates into CASSEGLRRPQHF.

J is TRBJ1-2 and V is TRBV28, with TRBD1 matching over 7 bases. This CDR3 is 14 amino acids long. CDR1 is MDHEN, CDR2 SYDVKM, per germline. With V trimmed by 0 bases and J by 8 bases, 6 bases remained unmatched. The CDR3 nucleotides are TGTGCCAGCAGTTTATGGACAGGGAGGGAGGGCTACACCTTC. This gives the protein CASSLWTGREGYTF.

V is TRBV27 and J is TRBJ2-5; the D call may be TRBD1 or TRBD2 (6 bases each). The CDR3 spans 15 residues. V shed 3 bases and J shed 2 bases, with 13 bases lying between them. The germline V gene has CDR1 MNHEY and CDR2 SMNVEV (reference sequence). The CDR3 nucleotides are TGTGCCAGCAGTTTCGGGGGCGCAGGGCAAGAGACCCAGTACTTC. This gives the protein CASSFGGAGQETQYF.